One and the same sample provided the 26 T cell receptor beta chains below, sequenced in a study of CD8 T cells in Susac syndrome. It was with random hexamers that about 0.45 to 1 ug RNA was reverse transcribed. TCRdb re-derived calls from the immunoSEQ multiplex PCR reads in MiXCR, one entry per CDR3 protein. Here the sample spans fewer than 90,000 distinct CDR3 sequences, 85% to 95% being singletons. The sequencing sample was made of CD8+ T cells from PBMCs. The receptors shown here come from a human donor with Susac syndrome.

The CDR3 DNA reads as TGTGCCAGCAGTTTTTTCGGAAGGACAGGGATGGAGAATGAGCAGTTCTTC. It encodes CASSFFGRTGMENEQFF. The rearrangement uses TRBV12-3 or TRBV12-4 and TRBJ2-1; 8 bases match TRBD1. Trimming took 3 bases from V and 7 from J; bases not matched to a gene: 14. There are 17 residues in the CDR3.

The V and J genes are TRBV13 and TRBJ1-2, with a tentative D call TRBD1 (5 bases). The V end was cut by 0 bases, the J end by 0 bases, with 11 bases between. CDR1 and CDR2 from the germline V gene are PRHDT and FYEKMQ (reference sequence). The CDR3 spans 16 residues. The CDR3: CASSLGQWTPNYGYTF. The DNA for the CDR3 is TGTGCCAGCAGCTTAGGCCAATGGACACCTAACTATGGCTACACCTTC.

The chain joins TRBV7-9 to TRBJ2-5; 7 bases agree with TRBD1. Trimming took 6 bases from V and 2 from J; bases not matched to a gene: 12. The germline V gene has CDR1 SEHNR and CDR2 FQNEAQ (reference sequence). This CDR3 spans 16 amino acids. CDR3 in DNA: TGTGCCAGCAGGGATCCCGACAGGGCCCTTCAAGAGACCCAGTACTTC. Translated, it gives CASRDPDRALQETQYF.

About this clonotype: One end of the junction is discordant with germline, which a read error may explain. This sequence joins TRBV12-3 or TRBV12-4 and TRBJ2-3, with TRBD2 as a possible D gene (6 bases). The length of the CDR3 is 16 residues. Here the CDR3 DNA reads TGCGCCAGCAGTTTAGTACTAGCAGTTGGGGCCGATACGCAGTATTTT. This sequence encodes CASSLVLAVGADTQYF.

The V call is TRBV9, the J call TRBJ2-5, with D unresolved. CDR3 length equals 13 residues. Germline V CDR1 and CDR2: SGDLS, YYNGEE. Trimming removed 3 bases from V and 4 bases from J, with 10 bases in between. CDR3 region: CASSGEVGETQYF. In DNA, the CDR3 is TGTGCCAGCAGCGGAGAGGTGGGAGAGACCCAGTACTTC.

J is TRBJ2-2 and V is TRBV27; D gene ambiguous. Trimming shortened V by 0 bases and J by 2 bases, and 10 bases separated the two germline ends. Germline assignment: CDR1 MNHEY and CDR2 SMNVEV (reference sequence). The CDR3 has 16 amino acids. The CDR3 DNA reads TGTGCCAGCAGTTTATCGTGGCAGGTCAACACCGGGGAGCTGTTTTTT. Protein: CASSLSWQVNTGELFF.

This clonotype is a singleton in its sample. The chain couples TRBV7-8 to TRBJ2-3; 9 bases line up with TRBD2. Per germline, CDR1 SGHVS and CDR2 FQNEAQ. J lost 0 bases, V lost 1 base, and 5 bases had no gene match. This CDR3 comprises 17 residues. The CDR3 bases are TGTGCCAGCAGCTTAGAACTAGCGGGCGCTAGCACAGATACGCAGTATTTT. Its protein product is CASSLELAGASTDTQYF.

The gene calls are TRBV6-6 and TRBJ1-5; 7 bases line up with TRBD1. The length of the CDR3 is 16 residues. Per the germline V gene, CDR1 is MNHNY and CDR2 is SVGAGI (reference sequence). V was clipped by 2 bases and J by 5 bases; unmatched bases: 9. This CDR3 reads CASSYVTGSRDQPQHF. The CDR3 DNA follows: TGTGCCAGCAGTTACGTGACAGGGAGTAGAGATCAGCCCCAGCATTTT.

The rearrangement links TRBV9 to TRBJ2-7; either TRBD1 or TRBD2 may fit D (5 bases each). V dropped 5 bases and J dropped 6 bases, with 12 bases sitting between them. The CDR3 is 12 amino acids. Germline CDR1 SGDLS, CDR2 YYNGEE. This CDR3 is CASSGDGREQYF. Written as DNA, the CDR3 is TGTGCCAGCAGTGGGGACGGGCGCGAGCAGTACTTC. The whole variable domain, filled in from reference TRBV9 and TRBJ2-7, reads DSGVTQTPKHLITATGQRVTLRCSPRSGDLSVYWYQQSLDQGLQFLIQYYNGEERAKGNILERFSAQQFPDLHSELNLSSLELGDSALYFCASSGDGREQYFGPGTRLTVT.

This chain joins TRBV5-4 and TRBJ1-1, with 8 bases fitting TRBD1. Germline V lookup: CDR1 SGHNT, CDR2 YYREEE (reference sequence). V gave up 4 bases and J gave up 10 bases; unmatched junction bases: 3. The CDR3 covers 11 residues. The CDR3 coding sequence is TGTGCCAGCAGCGGTACAGGGGGAGCTTTCTTT. Amino acid sequence: CASSGTGGAFF.

The chain links TRBV4-3 to TRBJ1-4; 8 bases match TRBD1. J gave up 6 bases and V 0 bases, and 3 bases lay outside the gene matches. The germline V gene has CDR1 LGHNA and CDR2 YSLEER. The CDR3 covers 15 residues. The CDR3 DNA follows: TGCGCCAGCAGCCAAGATCGGACAGGGTATGAAAAACTGTTTTTT. It translates to CASSQDRTGYEKLFF.

This clonotype was picked up one time. The chain recombines TRBV9 with TRBJ2-1; 10 nucleotides match TRBD1. V shed 5 bases, J shed 2 bases, and the junction held 4 bases outside the gene matches. The germline V gene has CDR1 SGDLS and CDR2 YYNGEE. The CDR3 consists of 15 residues. This CDR3 reads CASRPGQGAYNEQFF. CDR3 sequence (DNA): TGTGCCAGCAGGCCCGGACAGGGGGCCTACAATGAGCAGTTCTTC.

This clonotype was recorded only once. The chain is built from TRBV24-1 and TRBJ2-6, with D unresolved. Trimming left V 3 bases short and J 0 bases short, with 11 bases between. The germline V gene has CDR1 KGHDR and CDR2 SFDVKD. This CDR3 spans 17 amino acids. The CDR3 DNA is TGTGCCACCAGTGATCCCCCGAAGACCTCTGGGGCCAACGTCCTGACTTTC. Its protein is CATSDPPKTSGANVLTF.

The V call is TRBV4-1, the J call TRBJ2-7; D is unclear. Trimming removed 0 bases at V and 3 bases at J, with 6 bases between. CDR3 length: 13 amino acids. Germline V gives CDR1 MGHRA, CDR2 YSYEKL. The CDR3: CASSQDKNYEQYF. The CDR3 DNA reads as TGCGCCAGCAGCCAAGATAAAAACTACGAGCAGTACTTC.

The rearrangement links TRBV5-1 to TRBJ2-1, with D hard to call. The CDR3 covers 13 residues. Trimming left V 2 bases short and J 8 bases short, with 11 bases between. Germline CDR1 reads SGHRS; CDR2 reads YFSETQ. CDR3 DNA: TGCGCCAGCAGCTTACCGAATAGTCATGAGCAGTTCTTC. Translating it yields CASSLPNSHEQFF.

The chain joins TRBV19 to TRBJ1-2; 7 bases map to TRBD1. V gave up 6 bases and J gave up 11 bases; unmatched junction bases: 15. The CDR3 length is 14 residues. The V gene's germline CDR1 is LNHDA and CDR2 SQIVND (reference sequence). CDR3 in amino acids: CASSEGTDPNGYTF. DNA of the CDR3: TGTGCCAGTAGCGAGGGGACAGACCCTAACGGGTACACCTTC. Full variable domain (missing parts from reference TRBV19 and TRBJ1-2): DGGITQSPKYLFRKEGQNVTLSCEQNLNHDAMYWYRQDPGQGLRLIYYSQIVNDFQKGDIAEGYSVSREKKESFPLTVTSAQKNPTAFYLCASSEGTDPNGYTFGSGTRLTVV.

The CDR3 sequence: CASSNRQGDLTLFSGNTIYF. The CDR3, as DNA: TGTGCCAGCAGCAACCGACAGGGGGACCTTACGTTATTCTCTGGAAACACCATATATTTT. The chain combines TRBV13 with TRBJ1-3; 9 bases match TRBD1. The trim removed 5 bases at V and 0 bases at J, leaving 17 bases unmatched. The CDR3 runs 20 residues. Germline V gives CDR1 PRHDT, CDR2 FYEKMQ (reference sequence).

J is TRBJ2-3 and V is TRBV14; the match to TRBD2 covers 13 bases. Germline V gene sequence: CDR1 SGHDN, CDR2 FVKESK. V was pared by 4 bases and J by 4 bases, with 5 bases of the junction left unmatched. The CDR3 has 16 residues. CDR3 sequence reads: CASSPGLAGASDTQYF. The CDR3 nucleotides read TGTGCCAGCAGCCCTGGACTAGCGGGGGCGTCAGATACGCAGTATTTT.

J is TRBJ2-7 and V is TRBV7-9; the D gene is possibly TRBD1 (5 bases). The CDR3 loop spans 15 amino acids. CDR1 and CDR2 (germline): SEHNR, FQNEAQ (reference sequence). Trimming pared 4 bases from V and 0 bases from J, leaving 13 bases between. The CDR3 DNA follows: TGTGCCAGCAGCTCAGGGTGGGGCGGCTCCTACGAGCAGTACTTC. Protein: CASSSGWGGSYEQYF.

This chain links TRBV30 with TRBJ2-1, with TRBD1 identical over 9 bases. V lost 4 bases, J lost 4 bases, and 5 bases stayed unmatched. The CDR3 consists of 14 residues. Per the germline V gene, CDR1 is GTSNPN and CDR2 is SVGIG (reference sequence). CDR3: CAWTTGTGYNEQFF. DNA for the CDR3: TGTGCCTGGACTACCGGGACAGGGTACAATGAGCAGTTCTTC.

The rearrangement links TRBV29-1 to TRBJ2-7; D may match TRBD1 or TRBD2 (5 bases each). This CDR3 is built from 11 residues. Germline assignment: CDR1 SQVTM and CDR2 ANQGSEA. V lost 7 bases and J lost 2, with 9 bases in between. The CDR3 region has the DNA TGCAGCGGGGGGAATACCTACGAGCAGTACTTC. Amino acids: CSGGNTYEQYF.

The chain combines TRBV6-4 with TRBJ1-1; D not certain. Germline values: CDR1 MRHNA, CDR2 SNTAGT. The V gene lost 5 bases and the J gene lost 0 bases, with 7 bases spanning the gap. The length of the CDR3 is 13 residues. The CDR3 is CASSSGMNTEAFF. CDR3 DNA: TGTGCCAGCAGTTCCGGAATGAACACTGAAGCTTTCTTT.

The chain uses TRBV5-6 and TRBJ2-1; the D gene is possibly TRBD1 (5 bases). V was shortened by 2 bases and J by 1 base, with 13 bases between the two germline ends. CDR3 size: 16 residues. Germline CDR1 and CDR2: SGHDT and YYEEEE. DNA for the CDR3: TGTGCCAGCAGCTTACAGGCGGAAGGTTCCTACAATGAGCAGTTCTTC. Its translation is CASSLQAEGSYNEQFF. The whole variable domain, remainder taken from reference TRBV5-6 and TRBJ2-1, is DAGVTQSPTHLIKTRGQQVTLRCSPKSGHDTVSWYQQALGQGPQFIFQYYEEEERQRGNFPDRFSGHQFPNYSSELNVNALLLGDSALYLCASSLQAEGSYNEQFFGPGTRLTVL.

This chain joins TRBV15 and TRBJ2-1; possibly TRBD2 for D (6 bases). Germline loops: CDR1 LNHNV, CDR2 YYDKDF (reference sequence). V lost 3 bases to trimming and J lost 4 bases, with 7 bases between them. This CDR3 comprises 13 residues. The CDR3 region is CATSSGRYNEQFF. The CDR3 coding sequence is TGTGCCACCAGCAGTGGGAGGTACAATGAGCAGTTCTTC.

The V call is TRBV25-1, the J call TRBJ2-5; D gene unclear. Trimming took 4 bases from V and 1 from J, leaving 7 bases between them. The CDR3 is 13 amino acids. CDR1 MGHDK and CDR2 SYGVNS come from the germline V gene. This CDR3 is CASSAVVQETQYF. CDR3 bases: TGTGCCAGCAGTGCAGTGGTCCAAGAGACCCAGTACTTC.

CDR3 sequence (DNA): TGTGCCAGCAGCTCACAGGAGGCCAAAAACATTCAGTACTTC. Protein sequence: CASSSQEAKNIQYF. This chain connects TRBV7-9 to TRBJ2-4; D is perhaps TRBD1 (5 bases). Trimming took off 4 bases at V and 1 base at J, with 8 bases between the two ends. This CDR3 region has 14 residues. The germline CDR1 and CDR2 sequences are SEHNR and FQNEAQ (reference sequence).